Sequencing of this T cell receptor beta chain was carried out in a study of Ad26.COV2.S vaccination and SARS-CoV-2 variants. Treatment denoted: some 19 received Ad26.COV2.S at low or high dose, single or two shots; several received placebo; per-sample allocation not given. The samples date from day 63 after the first vaccine or placebo injection. The shot given was an Ad26 vector that makes Wuhan-strain SARS-CoV-2 spike. Study results and limitations: Responses of T cells in total may have been underestimated by the TCR breadth and depth analyses. Among vaccine recipients, spike-specific TCR breadth exceeded that of placebo recipients. Placebo and vaccine recipients had non-spike TCR breadth that was similar.

This clone occurred a few times. Its antigen remains unknown. Germline-derived CDR1 and CDR2 are MGHRA and YSYEKL. The V end lost 0 bases, the J end lost 3 bases, and 12 bases lay between the germline ends. The CDR3 sequence is 15 residues long. Method: immunoSEQ multiplex PCR; TCRdb's copy keeps in-frame clones and lacks some. This table has about 420,000 clones, 85% to 90% appearing once. The V call is TRBV4-1, the J call TRBJ2-7; D perhaps matches TRBD1 (5 bases). The TCR originated in a person aged 18-65 years who received the Ad26.COV2.S COVID-19 vaccine or a placebo. The sequencing used peripheral blood, collected in a trial of Ad26.COV2.S vaccine versus placebo. In DNA form, the CDR3 reads TGCGCCAGCAGCCAAGAGTCCAGGGTGCTCTACGAGCAGTACTTC. This encodes CASSQESRVLYEQYF.